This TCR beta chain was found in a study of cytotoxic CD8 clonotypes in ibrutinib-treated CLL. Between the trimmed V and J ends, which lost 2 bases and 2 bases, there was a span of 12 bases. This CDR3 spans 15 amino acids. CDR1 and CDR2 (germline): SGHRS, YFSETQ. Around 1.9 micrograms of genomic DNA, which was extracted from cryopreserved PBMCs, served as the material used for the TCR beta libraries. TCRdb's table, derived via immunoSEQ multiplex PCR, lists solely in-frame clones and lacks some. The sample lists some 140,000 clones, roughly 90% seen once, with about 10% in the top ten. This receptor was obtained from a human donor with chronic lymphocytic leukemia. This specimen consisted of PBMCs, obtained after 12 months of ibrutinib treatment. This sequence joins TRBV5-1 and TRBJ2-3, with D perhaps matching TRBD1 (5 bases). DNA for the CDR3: TGCGCCAGCAGCTTTTTAGACAGTAACACAGATACGCAGTATTTT. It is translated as CASSFLDSNTDTQYF.